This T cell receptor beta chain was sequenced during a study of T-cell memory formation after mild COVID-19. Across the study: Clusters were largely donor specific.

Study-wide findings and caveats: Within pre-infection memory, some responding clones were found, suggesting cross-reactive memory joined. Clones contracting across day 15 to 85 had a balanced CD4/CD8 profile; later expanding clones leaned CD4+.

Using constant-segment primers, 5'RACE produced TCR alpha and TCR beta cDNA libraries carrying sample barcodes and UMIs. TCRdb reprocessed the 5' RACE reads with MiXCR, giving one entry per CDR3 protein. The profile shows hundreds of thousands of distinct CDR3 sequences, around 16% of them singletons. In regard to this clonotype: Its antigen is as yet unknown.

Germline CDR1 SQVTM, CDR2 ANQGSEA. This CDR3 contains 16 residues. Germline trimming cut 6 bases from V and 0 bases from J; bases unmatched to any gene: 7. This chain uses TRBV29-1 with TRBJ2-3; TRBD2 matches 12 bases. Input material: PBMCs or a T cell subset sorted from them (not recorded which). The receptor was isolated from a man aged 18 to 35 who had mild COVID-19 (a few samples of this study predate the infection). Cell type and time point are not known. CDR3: CSVAGLAGYSTDTQYF. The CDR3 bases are TGCAGCGTCGCAGGACTAGCGGGGTATAGCACAGATACGCAGTATTTT.